The rows below give T cell receptor beta chains drawn from one sample of a study of T cell repertoires in cytomegalovirus infection. TCRdb fed the reads into MiXCR, producing one record per CDR3 protein. The data show about 250,000 distinct CDR3 sequences, about 12% seen once. Specimen: PBMCs. Receptors originate from a human donor in good health (CMV status not recorded). Some clones in this sample may be carry-over from other donors' samples. The CDR3 runs from the conserved cysteine through the conserved F or W. D genes are given only for firm matches. The size field is filled for only some rows; it gives once, few, many or a size class.

v_gene: TRBV5-6
abundance: -
d_gene: TRBD1
j_gene: TRBJ2-3
CDR3aa: CASSLVGTGQGGRDTQYF
CDR3nt: TGTGCCAGCAGCTTGGTAGGGACAGGGCAAGGAGGTCGGGATACGCAGTATTTT

v_gene: TRBV2
abundance: -
d_gene: -
j_gene: TRBJ2-1
CDR3aa: CASTGTPPANEQFF
CDR3nt: TGTGCCAGCACCGGGACTCCCCCCGCCAATGAGCAGTTCTTC

v_gene: TRBV7-2
abundance: many
d_gene: -
j_gene: TRBJ2-7
CDR3aa: CASSSRSRANSYEQYF
CDR3nt: TGTGCCAGCAGCTCCCGATCCCGGGCGAACTCCTACGAGCAGTACTTC

v_gene: TRBV3-1
abundance: few
d_gene: -
j_gene: TRBJ1-4
CDR3aa: CASSLTGKPGEKLFF
CDR3nt: TGTGCCAGCAGCCTAACGGGAAAGCCAGGAGAAAAACTGTTTTTT

v_gene: TRBV2
abundance: many
d_gene: -
j_gene: TRBJ1-3
CDR3aa: CASSPGSGNTIYF
CDR3nt: TGTGCCAGCAGTCCAGGCTCTGGAAACACCATATATTTT

v_gene: TRBV7-3
abundance: many
d_gene: -
j_gene: TRBJ1-3
CDR3aa: CASSAHGQLSGNTIYF
CDR3nt: TGTGCCAGCAGCGCCCACGGACAGCTCTCTGGAAACACCATATATTTT

v_gene: TRBV7-6
abundance: many
d_gene: -
j_gene: TRBJ2-7
CDR3aa: CASSLEQFSYEQYF
CDR3nt: TGTGCCAGCAGCTTAGAACAGTTCTCCTACGAGCAGTACTTC

v_gene: TRBV19
abundance: many
d_gene: TRBD1
j_gene: TRBJ2-2
CDR3aa: CASSSAVRQGWNTGELFF
CDR3nt: TGTGCCAGTAGTTCAGCAGTGAGACAGGGCTGGAACACCGGGGAGCTGTTTTTT

v_gene: TRBV6-5
abundance: many
d_gene: -
j_gene: TRBJ1-6
CDR3aa: CASRSYSTGPGNSPLHF
CDR3nt: TGTGCCAGCAGATCCTACTCGACAGGCCCAGGCAATTCACCCCTCCACTTT

v_gene: TRBV7-9
abundance: few
d_gene: TRBD1
j_gene: TRBJ1-2
CDR3aa: CASSFTGTEPNYGYTF
CDR3nt: TGTGCCAGCAGCTTTACCGGGACAGAGCCTAACTATGGCTACACCTTC

v_gene: TRBV20-1
abundance: few
d_gene: TRBD2
j_gene: TRBJ2-1
CDR3aa: CSASGGGAPYNEQFF
CDR3nt: TGCAGTGCTAGTGGCGGGGGGGCACCCTACAATGAGCAGTTCTTC

v_gene: TRBV28
abundance: many
d_gene: TRBD1
j_gene: TRBJ2-3
CDR3aa: CASSLGFRGRSDTQYF
CDR3nt: TGTGCCAGCAGTTTAGGTTTCAGGGGGCGGTCAGATACGCAGTATTTT

v_gene: TRBV11-2
abundance: -
d_gene: -
j_gene: TRBJ2-2
CDR3aa: CASSSPAGAGTGELFF
CDR3nt: TGTGCCAGCAGCTCCCCCGCGGGGGCAGGGACCGGGGAGCTGTTTTTT

v_gene: TRBV28
abundance: many
d_gene: -
j_gene: TRBJ2-1
CDR3aa: CASRGGVVEQFF
CDR3nt: TGTGCCAGCCGTGGGGGAGTAGTTGAGCAGTTCTTC

v_gene: TRBV6-2/TRBV6-3
abundance: -
d_gene: TRBD1
j_gene: TRBJ1-1
CDR3aa: CASSYWQGDPNTEAFF
CDR3nt: TGTGCCAGCAGTTATTGGCAGGGGGACCCAAACACTGAAGCTTTCTTT

v_gene: TRBV7-3
abundance: many
d_gene: TRBD2
j_gene: TRBJ2-1
CDR3aa: CASSFGAGGPGGDNEQFF
CDR3nt: TGTGCCAGCAGCTTCGGAGCGGGGGGCCCCGGGGGGGACAATGAGCAGTTCTTC

v_gene: TRBV12-3/TRBV12-4
abundance: few
d_gene: -
j_gene: TRBJ1-1
CDR3aa: CASSFEGLKNTEAFF
CDR3nt: TGTGCCAGCAGTTTTGAAGGATTAAAGAACACTGAAGCTTTCTTT

v_gene: TRBV7-2
abundance: few
d_gene: TRBD1
j_gene: TRBJ2-7
CDR3aa: CASRSPTGVYEQYF
CDR3nt: TGTGCCAGCCGCTCGCCGACAGGGGTTTACGAGCAGTACTTC

v_gene: TRBV6-2/TRBV6-3
abundance: many
d_gene: TRBD1
j_gene: TRBJ1-5
CDR3aa: CASNRLPRTGDGQPQHF
CDR3nt: TGTGCCAGCAACCGCTTACCTCGGACAGGGGACGGTCAGCCCCAGCATTTT

v_gene: TRBV5-1
abundance: many
d_gene: -
j_gene: TRBJ2-7
CDR3aa: CASSTQTGTYEQYF
CDR3nt: TGCGCCAGCAGCACCCAGACAGGCACCTACGAGCAGTACTTC

v_gene: TRBV7-9
abundance: many
d_gene: -
j_gene: TRBJ2-7
CDR3aa: CASSRDIISYEQYF
CDR3nt: TGTGCCAGTTCACGGGACATAATCTCCTACGAGCAGTACTTC

v_gene: TRBV29-1
abundance: few
d_gene: TRBD1
j_gene: TRBJ2-3
CDR3aa: CSVQGTLGQGSDTQYF
CDR3nt: TGCAGCGTTCAAGGGACGCTAGGACAGGGCTCAGATACGCAGTATTTT

v_gene: TRBV7-2
abundance: many
d_gene: -
j_gene: TRBJ2-3
CDR3aa: CASSLGAGLDTQYF
CDR3nt: TGTGCCAGCAGCTTAGGAGCGGGCTTAGATACGCAGTATTTT

v_gene: TRBV7-6
abundance: many
d_gene: TRBD2
j_gene: TRBJ2-1
CDR3aa: CASSFRRQRDYNEQFF
CDR3nt: TGTGCCAGCAGCTTCCGCCGTCAGCGGGATTACAATGAGCAGTTCTTC

v_gene: TRBV28
abundance: -
d_gene: -
j_gene: TRBJ2-7
CDR3aa: CASSSGTLLRLEQYF
CDR3nt: TGTGCCAGCAGTTCGGGGACCCTGCTAAGGCTCGAGCAGTACTTC

v_gene: TRBV10-2
abundance: -
d_gene: -
j_gene: TRBJ2-7
CDR3aa: CASAWGAQSYEQYF
CDR3nt: TGCGCCAGCGCTTGGGGGGCGCAAAGCTACGAGCAGTACTTC

v_gene: TRBV7-2
abundance: many
d_gene: -
j_gene: TRBJ2-3
CDR3aa: CASSSSVAGPFTDTQYF
CDR3nt: TGTGCCAGCAGCTCTTCCGTTGCGGGACCTTTCACAGATACGCAGTATTTT

v_gene: TRBV6-6
abundance: many
d_gene: -
j_gene: TRBJ1-6
CDR3aa: CASSYSEGWNNSPLHF
CDR3nt: TGTGCCAGCAGTTACTCCGAAGGGTGGAATAATTCACCCCTCCACTTT

v_gene: TRBV7-9
abundance: many
d_gene: TRBD1
j_gene: TRBJ2-7
CDR3aa: CASSSSRTGDEQYF
CDR3nt: TGTGCCAGCAGCTCGTCTCGGACAGGGGACGAGCAGTACTTC

v_gene: TRBV11-3
abundance: many
d_gene: TRBD2
j_gene: TRBJ2-7
CDR3aa: CASGGGPYEQYF
CDR3nt: TGTGCCAGCGGCGGGGGGCCCTACGAGCAGTACTTC

v_gene: TRBV7-2
abundance: many
d_gene: -
j_gene: TRBJ2-2
CDR3aa: CASSLGYRENTGELFF
CDR3nt: TGTGCCAGCAGCTTAGGCTACAGAGAGAACACCGGGGAGCTGTTTTTT

v_gene: TRBV5-1
abundance: -
d_gene: -
j_gene: TRBJ2-7
CDR3aa: CASSLAGFPYEQYF
CDR3nt: TGCGCCAGCAGCTTGGCCGGATTTCCCTACGAGCAGTACTTC

v_gene: TRBV30
abundance: -
d_gene: TRBD2
j_gene: TRBJ2-7
CDR3aa: CAWRVAGGSSYEQYF
CDR3nt: TGTGCCTGGAGGGTAGCGGGAGGGAGCTCCTACGAGCAGTACTTC

v_gene: TRBV7-2
abundance: many
d_gene: -
j_gene: TRBJ2-1
CDR3aa: CASSSPWGVQFF
CDR3nt: TGTGCCAGCAGCTCACCGTGGGGGGTGCAGTTCTTC

v_gene: TRBV7-6
abundance: many
d_gene: TRBD1
j_gene: TRBJ2-1
CDR3aa: CASSPGQGGSYNEQFF
CDR3nt: TGTGCCAGCAGCCCGGGACAGGGAGGCTCCTACAATGAGCAGTTCTTC

v_gene: TRBV7-2
abundance: -
d_gene: -
j_gene: TRBJ2-4
CDR3aa: CASSSLRRGTKNIQYF
CDR3nt: TGTGCCAGCAGCTCTCTCCGGAGGGGGACCAAAAACATTCAGTACTTC

v_gene: TRBV10-3
abundance: few
d_gene: TRBD1
j_gene: TRBJ2-5
CDR3aa: CAISEGTGVIETQYF
CDR3nt: TGTGCCATCAGTGAGGGTACAGGGGTGATCGAGACCCAGTACTTC

v_gene: TRBV7-2
abundance: many
d_gene: -
j_gene: TRBJ2-2
CDR3aa: CASSFRDSNTGELFF
CDR3nt: TGTGCCAGCAGCTTCCGGGATTCGAACACCGGGGAGCTGTTTTTT

v_gene: TRBV7-2
abundance: many
d_gene: -
j_gene: TRBJ1-5
CDR3aa: CASSLANRAGQPQHF
CDR3nt: TGTGCCAGCAGCTTAGCTAACAGGGCGGGACAGCCCCAGCATTTT

v_gene: TRBV7-9
abundance: -
d_gene: -
j_gene: TRBJ1-4
CDR3aa: CASSFNLDAQKLFF
CDR3nt: TGTGCCAGCAGTTTCAATCTGGACGCCCAAAAACTGTTTTTT

v_gene: TRBV28
abundance: many
d_gene: TRBD1
j_gene: TRBJ1-5
CDR3aa: CASSSYGTGGDNQPQHF
CDR3nt: TGTGCCAGCAGTTCCTATGGGACAGGGGGCGACAATCAGCCCCAGCATTTT

v_gene: TRBV6-2/TRBV6-3
abundance: few
d_gene: -
j_gene: TRBJ1-4
CDR3aa: CASRISGLRNEKLFF
CDR3nt: TGTGCCAGCAGGATCTCCGGGTTACGCAATGAAAAACTGTTTTTT

v_gene: TRBV6-6
abundance: -
d_gene: -
j_gene: TRBJ2-5
CDR3aa: CASSYRGAETQYF
CDR3nt: TGTGCCAGCAGTTACCGAGGTGCGGAGACCCAGTACTTC

v_gene: TRBV7-8
abundance: many
d_gene: -
j_gene: TRBJ2-1
CDR3aa: CASSLQGGAYNEQFF
CDR3nt: TGTGCCAGCAGCCTCCAGGGGGGTGCCTACAATGAGCAGTTCTTC

v_gene: TRBV28
abundance: many
d_gene: -
j_gene: TRBJ1-4
CDR3aa: CASSPPGGGLRSGLFF
CDR3nt: TGTGCCAGCAGCCCCCCGGGGGGGGGACTAAGATCGGGACTGTTTTTT

v_gene: TRBV29-1
abundance: -
d_gene: -
j_gene: TRBJ1-2
CDR3aa: CSVEGGRGYTF
CDR3nt: TGCAGCGTTGAAGGAGGAAGGGGCTACACCTTC

v_gene: TRBV27
abundance: many
d_gene: -
j_gene: TRBJ1-1
CDR3aa: CASSTAVKNTEAFF
CDR3nt: TGTGCCAGCTCAACCGCAGTCAAGAACACTGAAGCTTTCTTT

v_gene: TRBV5-1
abundance: -
d_gene: TRBD2
j_gene: TRBJ2-3
CDR3aa: CASSGGLAVPADTQYF
CDR3nt: TGCGCCAGCAGCGGGGGACTAGCGGTCCCCGCAGATACGCAGTATTTT

v_gene: TRBV2
abundance: many
d_gene: -
j_gene: TRBJ2-3
CDR3aa: CASSGSTDTQYF
CDR3nt: TGTGCCAGCAGTGGTAGCACAGATACGCAGTATTTT

v_gene: TRBV7-9
abundance: many
d_gene: TRBD2
j_gene: TRBJ2-7
CDR3aa: CASSLTGLAVSYEQYF
CDR3nt: TGTGCCAGCAGCTTAACGGGACTAGCGGTCTCCTACGAGCAGTACTTC

v_gene: TRBV2
abundance: -
d_gene: -
j_gene: TRBJ2-7
CDR3aa: CASTLPPEGVNAQYF
CDR3nt: TGTGCCAGCACCCTCCCCCCGGAGGGGGTTAACGCGCAGTACTTC

v_gene: TRBV7-7
abundance: many
d_gene: TRBD1
j_gene: TRBJ2-3
CDR3aa: CASSPGTGSTDTQYF
CDR3nt: TGTGCCAGCAGCCCAGGGACAGGGAGCACAGATACGCAGTATTTT

v_gene: TRBV20-1
abundance: -
d_gene: -
j_gene: TRBJ2-1
CDR3aa: CSARSRASYYNEQFF
CDR3nt: TGCAGTGCTAGAAGCCGGGCCAGCTACTACAATGAGCAGTTCTTC

v_gene: TRBV6-2/TRBV6-3
abundance: -
d_gene: -
j_gene: TRBJ2-1
CDR3aa: CASSSLGTYNEQFF
CDR3nt: TGTGCCAGCAGTTCGCTAGGGACCTACAATGAGCAGTTCTTC

v_gene: TRBV7-2
abundance: many
d_gene: -
j_gene: TRBJ2-5
CDR3aa: CASSLAPQATQETQYF
CDR3nt: TGTGCCAGCAGCTTAGCCCCCCAAGCCACCCAAGAGACCCAGTACTTC

v_gene: TRBV28
abundance: -
d_gene: TRBD1
j_gene: TRBJ2-1
CDR3aa: CASSSTTGTGGAYNEQFF
CDR3nt: TGTGCCAGCAGTTCCACAACCGGGACAGGGGGTGCCTACAATGAGCAGTTCTTC

v_gene: TRBV18
abundance: -
d_gene: TRBD1
j_gene: TRBJ1-1
CDR3aa: CASSPFQGEITMTLF
CDR3nt: TGTGCCAGCTCACCCTTCCAGGGGGAGATCACAATGACCCTCTTT